The clone carrying this T cell receptor (beta chain) came up many times. The source material, RNA transcripts, was used to amplify TCR beta CDR3 regions. The HTBI primer set was used in a first-round RT-PCR of the TCR CDR3. MiXCR, applied by TCRdb to the multiplex PCR reads, yields one record per CDR3 protein. The profile shows more than 500,000 distinct CDR3 sequences, 15% to 20% of them singletons. The source of the sample is a study of T cells in Graves' hyperthyroidism and ophthalmopathy. The J segment lost 4 bases and the V segment lost 2 bases, leaving 7 bases of the junction unmatched. The CDR3 length is 16 residues. Germline V gives CDR1 LGHDT, CDR2 YNNKEL (reference sequence). Among the patients, aged 18 to 65, hyperthyroidism was newly diagnosed and had lasted under 2 months. The PBMCs had their origin in approximately 10 ml of fresh peripheral blood.

The clonotype comes from a woman aged 25-40 years with Graves' hyperthyroidism. Sequencing used blood. The chain links TRBV3-1 to TRBJ2-3; TRBD1 matches 9 bases. CDR3: CASSQPGQGKADTQYF. The CDR3 nucleotides read TGTGCCAGCAGCCAACCCGGACAGGGGAAAGCAGATACGCAGTATTTT.